The present TCR beta chain was sequenced within a study of blood T cell repertoires in COVID-19. As for the study in general: From the United States, Italy and Spain came samples of acute and convalescent COVID-19.

As originally analysed: Amplified reference gene primers provided the basis for estimating nucleated cell counts. Measured with immunoSEQ multiplex PCR; TCRdb has only the in-frame clones, and not every one. The DNA was the basis for D and trimming; V, J and clone size are from that table. The data contain around 280,000 clones, 85% to 90% of them singletons. Ages ranged from about 18 to 100 years, with residence in 24 US areas. Germline values: CDR1 MRHNA, CDR2 SNTAGT. Trimming pared 2 bases from V and 4 bases from J, leaving 5 bases between. This CDR3 is built from 13 residues. The TCR comes from a woman in her late teens or twenties with acute COVID-19. Sequenced material: PBMCs or T cells enriched from blood (not recorded which). The chain recombines TRBV6-4 with TRBJ2-2; D uncertain. The CDR3 nucleotides are TGTGCCAGCAGTGACCTCTCCACCGGGGAGCTGTTTTTT. Protein: CASSDLSTGELFF.